What follows are 23 T cell receptor beta chains derived from one specimen sequenced in a study of blood T cell repertoires in COVID-19. Using immunoSEQ multiplex PCR, the repertoire was profiled, and TCRdb retains in-frame clones only, with some absent. This sample has 250,000 or so clones, with roughly nine tenths found just once. Sequenced: peripheral blood. The receptors come from a man aged 35 to 55 with active or convalescent COVID-19.

This rearrangement joins TRBV27 to TRBJ2-7, with TRBD1 as a possible D gene (5 bases). CDR1 MNHEY and CDR2 SMNVEV come from the germline V gene (reference sequence). The V and J ends lost 4 bases and 3 bases respectively, with 10 bases between them. CDR3 length equals 13 residues. In DNA form, the CDR3 reads TGTGCCAGCAGTTATAAGGGGAACTACGAGCAGTACTTC. It encodes CASSYKGNYEQYF.

In its sample, this clone was seen once. The chain combines TRBV2 with TRBJ1-4; 9 nucleotides align to TRBD1. With 7 bases clipped from V and 5 bases from J, the junction kept 8 bases outside the gene matches. This CDR3 is 15 amino acids long. In germline, CDR1 is SNHLY, CDR2 FYNNEI. CDR3 sequence reads: CASTGQGLGNEKLFF. CDR3 nucleotide sequence: TGTGCCAGCACGGGACAGGGTCTGGGAAATGAAAAACTGTTTTTT. Full variable domain (remainder filled in from reference TRBV2 and TRBJ1-4): EPEVTQTPSHQVTQMGQEVILRCVPISNHLYFYWYRQILGQKVEFLVSFYNNEISEKSEIFDDQFSVERPDGSNFTLKIRSTKLEDSAMYFCASTGQGLGNEKLFFGSGTQLSVL.

CDR3 coding DNA: TGTGCTGCGACCGGGACAGGGGAGACCTACGAGCAGTACTTC. Translated: CAATGTGETYEQYF. V is TRBV30 and J is TRBJ2-7, with 10 bases identical to TRBD1. The CDR3 sequence is 14 residues long. Germline-derived CDR1 and CDR2 are GTSNPN and SVGIG (reference sequence).

This rearrangement joins TRBV5-6 to TRBJ2-1; 10 positions match TRBD2. V trimming: 3 bases; J trimming: 2 bases; junction bases outside the gene matches: 8. This CDR3 region has 17 residues. Germline V lookup: CDR1 SGHDT, CDR2 YYEEEE. Written as DNA, the CDR3 is TGTGCCAGCAGCTCAAGGAGCGGGGGGGCGGCCTACAATGAGCAGTTCTTC. Translated, it gives CASSSRSGGAAYNEQFF.

The chain employs TRBV9 and TRBJ1-1, with no clear D. The germline V gene encodes CDR1 SGDLS and CDR2 YYNGEE. Trimming cost V 3 bases and J 1 base, with 10 bases left between them. The CDR3 covers 14 residues. The CDR3 bases are TGTGCCAGCAGCGCCCGTTTATCGAACACTGAAGCTTTCTTT. This translates into CASSARLSNTEAFF.

This rearrangement joins TRBV30 to TRBJ2-3; D ambiguous. Trimming took off 5 bases at V and 6 bases at J, with 12 bases between the two ends. Germline CDR1 is GTSNPN and CDR2 is SVGIG (reference sequence). This CDR3 has 12 amino acids. The CDR3 spells CAWGTVTDTQYF. Here the CDR3 DNA reads TGTGCCTGGGGAACGGTTACCGATACGCAGTATTTT.

V usage is TRBV2 and J usage is TRBJ1-6, with D tentatively TRBD1 (6 bases). Trimming removed 5 bases at V and 7 bases at J, with 15 bases between. CDR3 length: 15 residues. In germline, CDR1 is SNHLY, CDR2 FYNNEI. In DNA form, the CDR3 reads TGTGCCAGCAGTCTAAGTAGGCAGGGGAATTCACCCCTCCACTTT. Translation gives CASSLSRQGNSPLHF.

V and J are TRBV27 and TRBJ1-5; D unclear. The V end lost 3 bases, the J end lost 5 bases, and 14 bases lay between the germline ends. Germline CDR1 reads MNHEY; CDR2 reads SMNVEV (reference sequence). The CDR3 has 15 amino acids. The CDR3 loop is CASSFFGRRDQPQHF. DNA of the CDR3: TGTGCCAGCAGTTTTTTCGGCAGGCGTGATCAGCCCCAGCATTTT.

The chain joins TRBV6-5 to TRBJ2-3, with 10 nucleotides matching TRBD1. The V gene end was trimmed by 6 bases and the J gene end by 6 bases; junction bases not matched to a gene: 9. The CDR3 covers 15 residues. Germline V gene data show CDR1 as MNHEY and CDR2 as SVGAGI. This CDR3 is CASSTGTGVLDTQYF. The CDR3 region has the DNA TGTGCCAGCAGCACCGGGACAGGGGTTTTGGATACGCAGTATTTT.

This clone was recorded only once. V is TRBV10-3 and J is TRBJ1-6; TRBD1 matches 11 bases. Germline lookup yields CDR1 ENHRY and CDR2 SYGVKD. This CDR3 comprises 13 residues. V trimming: 10 bases; J trimming: 10 bases; junction bases outside the gene matches: 6. The chain's CDR3 is CATLGQGESPLHF. CDR3 DNA: TGTGCCACCCTGGGACAGGGGGAATCACCCCTCCACTTT.

The J gene is TRBJ2-7, the V gene TRBV7-2, with 10 bases identical to TRBD2. The CDR3 contains 16 residues. The J segment lost 0 bases and the V segment lost 5 bases, leaving 7 bases of the junction unmatched. Germline V gene sequence: CDR1 SGHTA, CDR2 FQGNSA. The CDR3 DNA reads as TGTGCCAGCAGCAAGACTAGCGGGTCACTCTCCTACGAGCAGTACTTC. The encoded protein is CASSKTSGSLSYEQYF.

This chain uses TRBV19 with TRBJ2-1, with D perhaps TRBD2 (6 bases). The CDR3 length is 14 residues. Deletions cut 5 bases from V and 4 bases from J, with 12 bases between. In germline, CDR1 is LNHDA, CDR2 SQIVND (reference sequence). CDR3 amino acids: CASSDIAVYNEQFF. The CDR3 nucleotides read TGTGCCAGTAGTGATATAGCGGTTTACAATGAGCAGTTCTTC.

The V call is TRBV20-1, the J call TRBJ1-2; D is unclear. Trimming stripped 3 bases from V and 7 bases from J, with 9 bases between. CDR3 size: 11 residues. Germline CDR1 is DFQATT and CDR2 is SNEGSKA (reference sequence). This CDR3 reads CSARPGSGYTF. In DNA, the CDR3 is TGCAGTGCTAGGCCGGGATCTGGCTACACCTTC.

The genes are TRBV4-2 and TRBJ2-7, with D perhaps matching TRBD1 (6 bases). Trimming removed 1 base at V and 5 bases at J, with 21 bases between. There are 17 residues in the CDR3. Germline lookup yields CDR1 LGHNA and CDR2 YNFKEQ. Written as DNA, the CDR3 is TGTGCCAGCAGCCAAGGCAAACGGGGACACCGATCCCACGAGCAGTACTTC. This codes for CASSQGKRGHRSHEQYF.

The chain couples TRBV6-6 to TRBJ2-5, with 9 bases fitting TRBD1. The CDR3 is 14 amino acids. V trimming: 7 bases; J trimming: 5 bases; junction bases outside the gene matches: 8. From germline, CDR1 is MNHNY and CDR2 SVGAGI (reference sequence). The CDR3 region is CASTPTGGGETQYF. CDR3 nucleotides: TGTGCCAGCACCCCAACAGGGGGCGGTGAGACCCAGTACTTC.

The V and J genes are TRBV9 and TRBJ2-3; D perhaps matches TRBD2 (5 bases). The CDR3 runs to 15 residues. Trimming stripped 0 bases from V and 2 bases from J, with 10 bases between. Germline V gives CDR1 SGDLS, CDR2 YYNGEE. This chain's CDR3 is CASSVAERTTDTQYF. The DNA for the CDR3 is TGTGCCAGCAGCGTAGCTGAGCGGACCACAGATACGCAGTATTTT.

The V gene is TRBV19, the J gene TRBJ2-7; 7 nucleotides line up with TRBD1. The CDR3 spans 14 residues. Germline V lookup: CDR1 LNHDA, CDR2 SQIVND (reference sequence). V shed 5 bases and J 1 base; nucleotides not matched to a gene: 5. In DNA form, the CDR3 reads TGTGCCAGTAGTTTTGGGACAGCTTCCTACGAGCAGTACTTC. Translated: CASSFGTASYEQYF.

The J gene is TRBJ1-4, the V gene TRBV25-1, with 9 bases matching TRBD1. The germline V gene encodes CDR1 MGHDK and CDR2 SYGVNS. V lost 5 bases and J lost 7; bases outside the gene matches: 11. This CDR3 has 16 residues. In DNA form, the CDR3 reads TGTGCCAGCAGTCCATACGGGCGACAGGGGGGTGAAAAACTGTTTTTT. It is translated as CASSPYGRQGGEKLFF.

The gene calls are TRBV11-3 and TRBJ2-7; D is perhaps TRBD2 (6 bases). The V gene's germline CDR1 is SGHNT and CDR2 YENEEA. The CDR3 spans 15 residues. With 4 bases removed from V and 2 bases from J, the gap between germline ends came to 15 bases. CDR3 nucleotide sequence: TGTGCCAGCAGCTCGGGAGACGGGCAGACCTACGAGCAGTACTTC. It codes for CASSSGDGQTYEQYF.

This clone was detected once. This chain links TRBV7-3 with TRBJ1-4, with a weak D call TRBD1 (6 bases). The germline V gene encodes CDR1 SGHTA and CDR2 FQGTGA. The V end lost 1 base, the J end lost 3 bases, and 9 bases lay between the germline ends. The CDR3 covers 15 residues. The CDR3 sequence is CASSLKGGPNEKLFF. For the CDR3, the DNA is TGTGCCAGCAGCTTAAAAGGGGGACCTAATGAAAAACTGTTTTTT.

The chain couples TRBV19 to TRBJ1-1, with TRBD1 matching 9 bases. Germline CDR1 LNHDA, CDR2 SQIVND (reference sequence). This CDR3 has 13 residues. The junction had 4 bases not matched to a gene; V was cut back by 5 bases and J by 6 bases. CDR3 region: CASSYRGQAEAFF. In nucleotides, the CDR3 is TGTGCCAGTAGTTACAGGGGGCAGGCTGAAGCTTTCTTT. Variable domain in full (rest from reference TRBV19 and TRBJ1-1): DGGITQSPKYLFRKEGQNVTLSCEQNLNHDAMYWYRQDPGQGLRLIYYSQIVNDFQKGDIAEGYSVSREKKESFPLTVTSAQKNPTAFYLCASSYRGQAEAFFGQGTRLTVV.

This chain uses TRBV19 with TRBJ1-5, with D possibly matching TRBD1 (6 bases). The CDR3 has 15 residues. Germline loops: CDR1 LNHDA, CDR2 SQIVND (reference sequence). V lost 7 bases and J lost 2, with 15 bases in between. The CDR3: CASIRPAGGNQPQHF. DNA of the CDR3: TGTGCCAGTATCCGTCCTGCAGGGGGCAATCAGCCCCAGCATTTT.

The genes are TRBV27 and TRBJ2-7, with a tentative D call TRBD1 (7 bases). The CDR3 sequence is 14 residues long. Germline assignment: CDR1 MNHEY and CDR2 SMNVEV (reference sequence). V dropped 5 bases and J dropped 1 base, with 12 bases sitting between them. CDR3 loop: CASSIQGRSYEQYF. CDR3 bases: TGTGCCAGCAGTATACAGGGGAGGTCCTACGAGCAGTACTTC.